This T cell receptor (beta chain) was captured in a study of CD8 T cells in Susac syndrome. V lost 3 bases and J lost 6; bases outside the gene matches: 9. Per germline, CDR1 LNHDA and CDR2 SQIVND (reference sequence). The CDR3 totals 15 residues. Study findings and constraints: By the study's own acknowledgment, its TCR sequencing and HLA analysis included relatively few individuals.

Note on this clonotype: Its antigen remains unknown.

Random-hexamer reverse transcription was applied to roughly 0.45 to 1 ug RNA. With immunoSEQ multiplex PCR, TCR beta CDR3 was amplified across 54 Vbeta and 13 Jbeta. TCRdb re-derived calls from the immunoSEQ multiplex PCR reads in MiXCR, one entry per CDR3 protein. The sample includes over 350,000 distinct CDR3 sequences, 75% to 90% of them seen just once. In blood CD8+ and CD4+ T cells, TCR beta underwent sequencing. Both CD4+ and CD8+ T cells were negatively isolated, and TEMRA cells underwent FACS enrichment. This TCR came from a human donor with multiple sclerosis. The rearrangement links TRBV19 to TRBJ2-3; 7 bases map to TRBD1. Sequencing input: CD8+ T cells from PBMCs. Here the CDR3 DNA reads TGTGCCAGTAGTATTGGTACAGGGGATATGGATACGCAGTATTTT. Its protein is CASSIGTGDMDTQYF. The full variable domain, in which reference TRBV19 and TRBJ2-3 provide the parts outside the CDR3, is DGGITQSPKYLFRKEGQNVTLSCEQNLNHDAMYWYRQDPGQGLRLIYYSQIVNDFQKGDIAEGYSVSREKKESFPLTVTSAQKNPTAFYLCASSIGTGDMDTQYFGPGTRLTVL.